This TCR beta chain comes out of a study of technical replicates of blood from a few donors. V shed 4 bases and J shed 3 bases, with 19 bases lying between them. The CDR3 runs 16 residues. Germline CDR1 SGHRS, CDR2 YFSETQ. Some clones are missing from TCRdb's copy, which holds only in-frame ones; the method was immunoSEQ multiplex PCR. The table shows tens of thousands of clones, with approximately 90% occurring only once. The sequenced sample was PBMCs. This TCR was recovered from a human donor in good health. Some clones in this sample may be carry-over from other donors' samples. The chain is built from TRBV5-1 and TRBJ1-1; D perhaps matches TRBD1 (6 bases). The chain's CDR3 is CASSRKDRPDYTEAFF. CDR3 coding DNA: TGCGCCAGCAGCCGGAAAGACAGGCCCGATTACACTGAAGCTTTCTTT.